This T cell receptor beta chain came from a study of cytomegalovirus exposure and HLA in healthy donors. CDR1 and CDR2 from the germline V gene are MNHEY and SVGAGI. Trimming cost V 5 bases and J 6 bases, with 17 bases left between them. This CDR3 contains 14 residues. About this clone: The antigen is not known.

13 Jbeta primers and 60 Vbeta primers were used for the PCR. TCRdb's table, derived via immunoSEQ multiplex PCR, lists solely in-frame clones and lacks some. The table includes around 120,000 clones, under 90% detected once. Study findings and constraints: The study put 150 or so TCR beta chains on its list as cytomegalovirus-associated.

This receptor was taken from a man aged 18 to 29 in good health and CMV-seronegative. The specimen was PBMCs. The chain carries TRBV6-5 and TRBJ2-7; D perhaps matches TRBD2 (6 bases). The CDR3 protein is CASSPQGGATEQYF. Here the CDR3 DNA reads TGTGCCAGCAGTCCTCAGGGAGGTGCGACCGAGCAGTACTTC.